What follows describes a single T cell receptor (beta chain). Its antigen is as yet unknown. The data are from a study of glioma-infiltrating T cells after dendritic cell vaccination. Study-wide points: Higher pretreatment TIL content predicted longer progression-free time and survival.

The primer mix had 60 V beta and 13 J beta primers. Some clones are missing from TCRdb's copy, which holds only in-frame ones; the method was immunoSEQ multiplex PCR. The table lists 20,000 to 25,000 clones, roughly 78% of them singletons. No glioblastoma patient carried an isocitrate dehydrogenase mutation. CDR1 and CDR2 (germline): ENHRY, SYGVKD. With 6 bases clipped from V and 2 bases from J, the junction kept 6 bases outside the gene matches. This CDR3 spans 14 amino acids. The V gene is TRBV10-3, the J gene TRBJ2-5; 7 bases fit TRBD2. The sequence came from a human donor with glioblastoma. The sample in question was blood, obtained before dendritic cell vaccination. CDR3 residues: CAIRPSGEQETQYF. The DNA for the CDR3 is TGTGCCATCAGACCGAGCGGGGAACAAGAGACCCAGTACTTC.